One sample yielded the 4 T cell receptor beta chains listed below, sequenced in a study of blood T cell repertoires in COVID-19. Sequenced by immunoSEQ multiplex PCR; TCRdb stores in-frame clones only, minus some. The sample holds around 150,000 clones, approximately 83% seen once. The source material was peripheral blood. The receptors derive from a man aged 65-85 years with acute or convalescent COVID-19.

V usage is TRBV3-1 (or the pseudogene TRBV3-2) and J usage is TRBJ2-1; D gene ambiguous. The germline V gene has CDR1 LGHDT and CDR2 YNNKEL (reference sequence). The V end lost 4 bases, the J end lost 9 bases, and 13 bases lay between the germline ends. CDR3 length equals 13 residues. The CDR3 region has the DNA TGTGCCAGCAGCCCTTTTAGCCTGTCTGAGCAGTTCTTC. Translation gives CASSPFSLSEQFF.

This clone is a singleton in its sample. The V gene is TRBV18, the J gene TRBJ2-5, with 9 bases identical to TRBD1. Germline CDR1 and CDR2: KGHSH and LQKENI. There are 15 residues in the CDR3. V trimming: 5 bases; J trimming: 5 bases; junction bases outside the gene matches: 9. CDR3 DNA sequence: TGTGCCAGCTCAACCACCGGGACAGGGCGGGAGACCCAGTACTTC. Its translation: CASSTTGTGRETQYF.

This chain joins TRBV28 and TRBJ2-2; no firm D call. The CDR3 contains 15 residues. Germline V gene lookup returns CDR1 MDHEN and CDR2 SYDVKM. Between the trimmed V and J ends, which lost 2 bases and 4 bases, there was a span of 11 bases. The DNA for the CDR3 is TGTGCCAGCAGTTTAGATTGTAGAGGCACCGGGGAGCTGTTTTTT. It encodes CASSLDCRGTGELFF.

CDR3 protein: CASSYKDNNYEQYF. CDR3 DNA: TGTGCCAGCAGTTACAAGGACAATAACTACGAGCAGTACTTC. The gene calls are TRBV6-6 and TRBJ2-7, with a possible D match to TRBD1 (5 bases). Trimming stripped 2 bases from V and 3 bases from J, with 11 bases between. Germline CDR1 and CDR2: MNHNY and SVGAGI (reference sequence). The CDR3 totals 14 residues.